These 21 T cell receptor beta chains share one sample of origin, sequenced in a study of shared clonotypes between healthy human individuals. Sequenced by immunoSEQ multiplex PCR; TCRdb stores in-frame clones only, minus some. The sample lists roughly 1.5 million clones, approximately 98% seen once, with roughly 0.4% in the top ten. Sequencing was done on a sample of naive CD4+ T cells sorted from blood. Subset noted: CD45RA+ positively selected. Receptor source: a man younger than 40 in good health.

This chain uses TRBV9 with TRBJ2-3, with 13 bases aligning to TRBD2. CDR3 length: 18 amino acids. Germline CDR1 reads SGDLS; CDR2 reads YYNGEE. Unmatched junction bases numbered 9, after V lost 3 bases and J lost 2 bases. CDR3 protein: CASSGTSGSFRNTDTQYF. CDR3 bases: TGTGCCAGCAGCGGGACTAGCGGGAGTTTCCGGAACACAGATACGCAGTATTTT.

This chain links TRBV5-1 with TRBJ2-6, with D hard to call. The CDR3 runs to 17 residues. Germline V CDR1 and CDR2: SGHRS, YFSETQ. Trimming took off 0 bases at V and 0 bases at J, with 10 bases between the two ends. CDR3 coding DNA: TGCGCCAGCAGCTTGGAGGTACTAACCTCTGGGGCCAACGTCCTGACTTTC. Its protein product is CASSLEVLTSGANVLTF.

CDR3 sequence: CASCSLNQPQHF. For the CDR3, the DNA is TGTGCCAGCTGTTCACTTAATCAGCCCCAGCATTTT. J is TRBJ1-5 and V is TRBV6-1; D ambiguous. This CDR3 is 12 amino acids long. Trimming left V 8 bases short and J 4 bases short, with 9 bases between. Germline CDR1 and CDR2: MNHNS and SASEGT.

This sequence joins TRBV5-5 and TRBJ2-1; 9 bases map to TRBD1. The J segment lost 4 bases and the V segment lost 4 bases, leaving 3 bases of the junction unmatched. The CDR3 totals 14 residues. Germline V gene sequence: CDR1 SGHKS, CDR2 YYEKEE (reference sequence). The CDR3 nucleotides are TGTGCCAGCAGCATGGGACAGGGATACAATGAGCAGTTCTTC. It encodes CASSMGQGYNEQFF.

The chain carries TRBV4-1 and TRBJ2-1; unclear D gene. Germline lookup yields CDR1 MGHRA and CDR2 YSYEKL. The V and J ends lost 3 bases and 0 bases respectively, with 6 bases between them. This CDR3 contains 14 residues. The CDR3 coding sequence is TGCGCCAGCAGCCAGTCCAGCTCCTACAATGAGCAGTTCTTC. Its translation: CASSQSSSYNEQFF.

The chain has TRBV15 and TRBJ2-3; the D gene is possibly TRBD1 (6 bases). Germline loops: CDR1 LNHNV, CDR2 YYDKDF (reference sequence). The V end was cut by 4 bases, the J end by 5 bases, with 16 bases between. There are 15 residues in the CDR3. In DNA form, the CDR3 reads TGTGCCACCAGCAAGCCGGGACAATGGGGAGATACGCAGTATTTT. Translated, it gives CATSKPGQWGDTQYF.

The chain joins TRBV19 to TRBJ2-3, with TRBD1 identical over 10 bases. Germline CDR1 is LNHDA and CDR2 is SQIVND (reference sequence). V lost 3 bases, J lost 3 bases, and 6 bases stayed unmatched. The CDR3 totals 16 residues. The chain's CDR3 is CASSIRQGARTDTQYF. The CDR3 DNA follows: TGTGCCAGTAGTATCAGACAGGGGGCAAGAACAGATACGCAGTATTTT.

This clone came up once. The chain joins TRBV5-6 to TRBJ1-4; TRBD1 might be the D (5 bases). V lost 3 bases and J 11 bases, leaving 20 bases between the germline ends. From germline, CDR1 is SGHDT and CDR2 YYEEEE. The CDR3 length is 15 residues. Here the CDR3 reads CASSYPGTALEKLFF. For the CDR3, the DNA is TGTGCCAGCAGCTATCCCGGGACGGCTCTGGAGAAACTGTTTTTT.

For the CDR3, the DNA is TGTGCCAGCAGCCGTTCTGGGTGGACTGAAGCTTTCTTT. This translates into CASSRSGWTEAFF. The rearrangement joins TRBV7-9 to TRBJ1-1, with D hard to call. The germline gives CDR1 SEHNR, CDR2 FQNEAQ (reference sequence). The V gene lost 5 bases and the J gene lost 5 bases, with 12 bases spanning the gap. This CDR3 comprises 13 residues. The full variable domain, completed using reference TRBV7-9 and TRBJ1-1, is DTGVSQNPRHKITKRGQNVTFRCDPISEHNRLYWYRQTLGQGPEFLTYFQNEAQLEKSRLLSDRFSAERPKGSFSTLEIQRTEQGDSAMYLCASSRSGWTEAFFGQGTRLTVV.

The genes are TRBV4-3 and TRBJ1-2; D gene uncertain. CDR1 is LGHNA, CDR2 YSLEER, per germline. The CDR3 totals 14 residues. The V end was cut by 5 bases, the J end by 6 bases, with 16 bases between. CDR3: CASSEPGGSHGYTF. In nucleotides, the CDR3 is TGCGCCAGCAGCGAACCAGGTGGTTCTCATGGCTACACCTTC.

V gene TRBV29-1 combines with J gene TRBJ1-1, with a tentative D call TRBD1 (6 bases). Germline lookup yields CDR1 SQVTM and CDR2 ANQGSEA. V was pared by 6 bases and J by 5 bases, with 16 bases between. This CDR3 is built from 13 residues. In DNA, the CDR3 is TGCAGCGTGCAAGAGGGGGGTCGAACTGAAGCTTTCTTT. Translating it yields CSVQEGGRTEAFF.

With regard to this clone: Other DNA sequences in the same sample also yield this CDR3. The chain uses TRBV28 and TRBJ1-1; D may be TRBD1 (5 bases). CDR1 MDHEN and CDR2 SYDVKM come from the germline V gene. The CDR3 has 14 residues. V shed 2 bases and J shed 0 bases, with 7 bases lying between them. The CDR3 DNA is TGTGCCAGCAGTTTAACGGGGCTGAACACTGAAGCTTTCTTT. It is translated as CASSLTGLNTEAFF.

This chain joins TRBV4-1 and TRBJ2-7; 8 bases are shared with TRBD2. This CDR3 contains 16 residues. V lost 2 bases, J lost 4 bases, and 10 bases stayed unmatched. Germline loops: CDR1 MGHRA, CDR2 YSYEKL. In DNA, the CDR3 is TGCGCCAGCAGCCAAACCGAGCGGGAGAGGGCTTACGAGCAGTACTTC. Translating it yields CASSQTERERAYEQYF.

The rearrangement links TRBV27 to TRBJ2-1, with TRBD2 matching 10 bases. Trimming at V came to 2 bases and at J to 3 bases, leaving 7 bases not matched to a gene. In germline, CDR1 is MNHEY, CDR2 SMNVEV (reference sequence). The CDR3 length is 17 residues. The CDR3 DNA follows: TGTGCCAGCAGTTTAACGCTAGCGGGAGCGGGCTACAATGAGCAGTTCTTC. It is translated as CASSLTLAGAGYNEQFF.

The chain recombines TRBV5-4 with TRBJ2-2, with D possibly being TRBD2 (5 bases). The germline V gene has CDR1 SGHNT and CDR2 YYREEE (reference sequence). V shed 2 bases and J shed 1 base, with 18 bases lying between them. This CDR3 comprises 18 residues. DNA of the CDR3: TGTGCCAGCAGCTTTGGCCCGGTGCGGACTCAGAACACCGGGGAGCTGTTTTTT. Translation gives CASSFGPVRTQNTGELFF.

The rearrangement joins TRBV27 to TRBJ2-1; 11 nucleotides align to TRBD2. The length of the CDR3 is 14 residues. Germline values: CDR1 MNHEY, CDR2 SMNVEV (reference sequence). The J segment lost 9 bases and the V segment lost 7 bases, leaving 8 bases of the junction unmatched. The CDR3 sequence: CASTGLAGGAEQFF. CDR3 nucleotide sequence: TGTGCCAGCACCGGGCTAGCGGGAGGAGCTGAGCAGTTCTTC.

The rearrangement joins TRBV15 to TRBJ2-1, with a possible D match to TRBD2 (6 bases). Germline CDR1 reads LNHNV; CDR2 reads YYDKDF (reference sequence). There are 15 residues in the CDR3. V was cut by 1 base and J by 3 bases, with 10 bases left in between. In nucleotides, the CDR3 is TGTGCCACCAGCAGAGTGGTGGGAGGCTACAATGAGCAGTTCTTC. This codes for CATSRVVGGYNEQFF.

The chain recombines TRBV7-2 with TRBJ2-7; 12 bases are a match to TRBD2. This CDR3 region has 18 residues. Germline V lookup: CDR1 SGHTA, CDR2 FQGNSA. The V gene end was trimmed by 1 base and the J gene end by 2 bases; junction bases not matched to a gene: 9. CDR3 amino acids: CASSLVLASGRETYEQYF. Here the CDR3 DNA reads TGTGCCAGCAGCTTAGTCTTGGCTAGCGGGAGGGAAACCTACGAGCAGTACTTC. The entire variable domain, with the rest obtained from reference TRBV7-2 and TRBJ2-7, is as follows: GAGVSQSPSNKVTEKGKDVELRCDPISGHTALYWYRQSLGQGLEFLIYFQGNSAPDKSGLPSDRFSAERTGGSVSTLTIQRTQQEDSAVYLCASSLVLASGRETYEQYFGPGTRLTVT.

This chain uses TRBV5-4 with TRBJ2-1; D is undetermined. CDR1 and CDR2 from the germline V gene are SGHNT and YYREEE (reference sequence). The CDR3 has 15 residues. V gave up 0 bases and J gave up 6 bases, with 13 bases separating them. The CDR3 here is CASSLAPVTGNEQFF. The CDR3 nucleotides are TGTGCCAGCAGCTTGGCCCCAGTAACGGGCAATGAGCAGTTCTTC.

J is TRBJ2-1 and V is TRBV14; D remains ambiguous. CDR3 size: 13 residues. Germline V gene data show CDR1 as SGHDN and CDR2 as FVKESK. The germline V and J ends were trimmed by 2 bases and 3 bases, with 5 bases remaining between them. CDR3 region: CASSQRVYNEQFF. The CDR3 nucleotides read TGTGCCAGCAGCCAAAGGGTCTACAATGAGCAGTTCTTC.

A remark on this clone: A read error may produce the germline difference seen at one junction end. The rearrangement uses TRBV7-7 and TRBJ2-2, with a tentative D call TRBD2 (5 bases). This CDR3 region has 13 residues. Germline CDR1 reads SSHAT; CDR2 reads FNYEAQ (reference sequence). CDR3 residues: CASSLAPDGELFF. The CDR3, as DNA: TGTGCTAGCAGCTTAGCGCCGGACGGGGAGCTGTTTTTT.